This T cell receptor beta chain stems from a study of CD8+ T cells in alopecia areata. Whole-study results and caveats: Many of the expanded lesional clones endured in scalp and blood while on tofacitinib.

Regarding this clone: Antigen unknown.

cDNA serving as the sequencing template came from extracted, reverse transcribed RNA. This table comes from immunoSEQ multiplex PCR, and its TCRdb copy is limited to in-frame clones, with some not included. The profile shows 95,000 to 110,000 clones, around 86% of them singletons. The treatment: oral pan-JAK inhibitor, 5-10 mg twice daily. The V end was cut by 4 bases, the J end by 0 bases, with 6 bases between. CDR3 length equals 14 residues. The germline V gene encodes CDR1 SGHVS and CDR2 FNYEAQ. V is TRBV7-6 and J is TRBJ1-4, with D unresolved. The receptor was isolated from a human donor with alopecia areata. Sequencing used CD8+ T cells sorted from blood, obtained between weeks 30 and 35, from a patient treated with tofacitinib. CDR3 in amino acids: CASSSEATNEKLFF. CDR3 in DNA: TGTGCCAGCAGCTCGGAGGCAACTAATGAAAAACTGTTTTTT. The full variable domain, completed using reference TRBV7-6 and TRBJ1-4, is GAGVSQSPRYKVTKRGQDVALRCDPISGHVSLYWYRQALGQGPEFLTYFNYEAQQDKSGLPNDRFSAERPEGSISTLTIQRTEQRDSAMYRCASSSEATNEKLFFGSGTQLSVL.